This T cell receptor (beta chain) is drawn from a study of blood T cell repertoires in COVID-19. Assay used: immunoSEQ multiplex PCR; TCRdb lists only in-frame clones, some missing. The repertoire has under 200,000 clones, 90% of them found once; the top ten carry around 0.53%. Trimming shortened V by 4 bases and J by 8 bases, and 15 bases separated the two germline ends. Germline V gene sequence: CDR1 SGHNT, CDR2 YYREEE (reference sequence). This CDR3 comprises 13 residues. The chain has TRBV5-4 and TRBJ1-2; no reliable D call. The sequenced material came from peripheral blood. This sequence was found in a man aged 50-59 years with acute or convalescent COVID-19. CDR3 sequence: CASSTEKGGGYTF. Written as DNA, the CDR3 is TGTGCCAGCAGCACAGAGAAGGGCGGGGGCTACACCTTC.